The source of this TCR beta chain is a study of blood T cell repertoires in COVID-19. Overall study: Sample material is recorded as cDNA or gDNA derived from T cells, B-cell-depleted T cells, or PBMCs.

Profiled with immunoSEQ multiplex PCR; TCRdb holds only in-frame clones, not every one. The sample consists of some 200,000 clones, about 81% of them appearing once. V was shortened by 4 bases and J by 4 bases, with 11 bases between the two germline ends. The CDR3 contains 15 residues. CDR1 is LGHDT and CDR2 is YNNKEL in the germline V gene (reference sequence). This clonotype was sampled from a woman aged 70-85 years with COVID-19, enrolled during active disease. V is TRBV3-1 (or the pseudogene TRBV3-2) and J is TRBJ1-6; TRBD1 is a possible D gene (6 bases). Sequenced: peripheral blood. The CDR3 loop reads CASSPPQGYNSPLHF. The CDR3 bases are TGTGCCAGCAGCCCTCCCCAGGGGTATAATTCACCCCTCCACTTT.